This TCR beta chain was captured in a study of cytomegalovirus exposure and HLA in healthy donors. The CDR3 spans 15 residues. Germline lookup yields CDR1 PRHDT and CDR2 FYEKMQ (reference sequence). The V segment lost 5 bases and the J segment 2 bases; nucleotides outside the gene matches: 7. PCR was performed using 60 Vbeta and 13 Jbeta primers. The protocol was immunoSEQ multiplex PCR, while the TCRdb copy is restricted to in-frame clones and leaves out a portion. The sample contains about 77,000 clones, 78% of which appear only once. Only one count was recorded for this clone. What it binds is unknown. Study results and caveats: It has been reported that TCR beta sequences accurately predicted the HLA-A and HLA-B alleles of most subjects.

The TCR comes from a man between 35 and 55 years old in good health and CMV-seronegative. The sequenced sample was PBMCs. V and J are TRBV13 and TRBJ1-2; 8 bases are shared with TRBD1. This chain's CDR3 is CASSPIGQGNYGYTF. In DNA form, the CDR3 reads TGTGCCAGCAGCCCGATTGGACAGGGAAACTATGGCTACACCTTC.